These 18 T cell receptor beta chains share one sample of origin, sequenced in a study of OX40 agonist ivuxolimab in advanced cancers. The protocol was immunoSEQ multiplex PCR, while the TCRdb copy is restricted to in-frame clones and leaves out a portion. The table lists 85,000 to 100,000 clones, 90% to 95% of them singletons. This sample comprised CD4+ or CD8+ T cells sorted from blood, obtained in a trial of the OX40 agonist ivuxolimab. The receptors shown here come from an adult with an advanced solid tumor such as melanoma, head and neck, liver or kidney cancer.

This sequence joins TRBV27 and TRBJ2-7, with 7 bases identical to TRBD2. This CDR3 is 14 amino acids long. CDR1 and CDR2 (germline): MNHEY, SMNVEV (reference sequence). The J segment lost 6 bases and the V segment lost 8 bases, leaving 13 bases of the junction unmatched. This chain's CDR3 is CASQGPSRGGEQYF. The CDR3 bases are TGTGCCAGCCAAGGCCCTAGCCGCGGGGGCGAGCAGTACTTC.

This chain uses TRBV7-3 with TRBJ1-2; D is perhaps TRBD1 (5 bases). Deletions cut 5 bases from V and 0 bases from J, with 13 bases between. The CDR3 has 15 residues. Per germline, CDR1 SGHTA and CDR2 FQGTGA. The CDR3 DNA sequence: TGTGCCAGCAGCACAAATCAGGGATCTAACTATGGCTACACCTTC. The encoded protein is CASSTNQGSNYGYTF.

The sample holds one count of this clone. This chain connects TRBV7-3 to TRBJ2-3, with 7 bases identical to TRBD2. Germline V lookup: CDR1 SGHTA, CDR2 FQGTGA. Trimming at V came to 3 bases and at J to 4 bases, leaving 1 base not matched to a gene. The CDR3 contains 13 residues. The CDR3 here is CASSFGLADTQYF. CDR3 DNA sequence: TGTGCCAGCAGCTTTGGACTAGCAGATACGCAGTATTTT. The variable domain in full, with the rest retrieved from reference TRBV7-3 and TRBJ2-3, is GAGVSQTPSNKVTEKGKYVELRCDPISGHTALYWYRQSLGQGPEFLIYFQGTGAADDSGLPNDRFFAVRPEGSVSTLKIQRTERGDSAVYLCASSFGLADTQYFGPGTRLTVL.

The chain combines TRBV18 with TRBJ2-7; TRBD1 matches at 8 bases. The germline gives CDR1 KGHSH, CDR2 LQKENI. V lost 3 bases, J lost 6 bases, and 7 bases stayed unmatched. The CDR3 length is 14 residues. CDR3 loop: CASSPPITGGEQYF. The CDR3 DNA sequence: TGTGCCAGCTCACCGCCAATTACAGGGGGCGAGCAGTACTTC.

The gene calls are TRBV25-1 and TRBJ2-3; 7 bases align to TRBD2. Germline V gene data show CDR1 as MGHDK and CDR2 as SYGVNS. The CDR3 totals 17 residues. V lost 8 bases to trimming and J lost 3 bases; unmatched junction nucleotides: 17. The CDR3 loop is CASPHRLRASGTDTQYF. The CDR3, as DNA: TGTGCCAGCCCCCACCGATTACGGGCTAGCGGAACAGATACGCAGTATTTT.

The chain employs TRBV4-3 and TRBJ2-7; 11 positions agree with TRBD2. Trimming at V came to 1 base and at J to 4 bases, leaving 0 bases not matched to a gene. Germline loops: CDR1 LGHNA, CDR2 YSLEER. The CDR3 sequence is 14 residues long. The CDR3 nucleotides are TGCGCCAGCAGCCAAGTAGCGGGAGGGTACGAGCAGTACTTC. It translates to CASSQVAGGYEQYF.

The chain couples TRBV6-5 to TRBJ2-5, with 14 positions matching TRBD2. There are 15 residues in the CDR3. V gave up 4 bases and J gave up 9 bases; unmatched junction bases: 7. Germline loops: CDR1 MNHEY, CDR2 SVGAGI. The CDR3 region has the DNA TGTGCCAGCAGTTTAGGGACTAGCGGGAGCCAATCCCAGTACTTC. It specifies CASSLGTSGSQSQYF.

The chain is built from TRBV18 and TRBJ2-5, with TRBD2 matching 8 bases. The CDR3 runs 14 residues. V trimming: 5 bases; J trimming: 5 bases; junction bases outside the gene matches: 7. Germline V gene sequence: CDR1 KGHSH, CDR2 LQKENI. DNA of the CDR3: TGTGCCAGCTCAAGACCGGGAGGGCCGGAGACCCAGTACTTC. It specifies CASSRPGGPETQYF.

V and J are TRBV21-1 and TRBJ2-7. TRBV21-1 is annotated as a pseudogene. The CDR3 is 13 amino acids. CDR3 DNA sequence: TGTGCCAGCAGCAATGAAATAATCTACGAGCAGTACTTC. Its protein product is CASSNEIIYEQYF.

The V gene is TRBV11-2, the J gene TRBJ2-5; 7 bases are shared with TRBD2. The CDR3 has 17 residues. J lost 5 bases, V lost 6 bases, and 18 bases had no gene match. In germline, CDR1 is SGHAT, CDR2 FQNNGV. In nucleotides, the CDR3 is TGTGCCAGCAGTCCTGGGCGGGGGAATAGGATAATGGAGACCCAGTACTTC. Protein product: CASSPGRGNRIMETQYF.

The chain couples TRBV6-1 to TRBJ1-1; D is uncertain. The ends were cut back, 3 bases at V and 10 bases at J, with 15 bases in the middle. There are 13 residues in the CDR3. The V gene's germline CDR1 is MNHNS and CDR2 SASEGT. The CDR3 DNA is TGTGCCAGCAGTGAGACGACATTTCGCGGAGCTTTCTTT. Translated, it gives CASSETTFRGAFF.

DNA of the CDR3: TGTGCCAGCAGCGAAAGGGTGGGGAACACTGAAGCTTTCTTT. Protein product: CASSERVGNTEAFF. The chain recombines TRBV2 with TRBJ1-1; no clear D gene. Germline lookup yields CDR1 SNHLY and CDR2 FYNNEI. The V gene lost 6 bases and the J gene lost 1 base, with 12 bases spanning the gap. CDR3 size: 14 residues. The variable domain in full, with the rest retrieved from reference TRBV2 and TRBJ1-1, is EPEVTQTPSHQVTQMGQEVILRCVPISNHLYFYWYRQILGQKVEFLVSFYNNEISEKSEIFDDQFSVERPDGSNFTLKIRSTKLEDSAMYFCASSERVGNTEAFFGQGTRLTVV.

The rearrangement joins TRBV18 to TRBJ2-2; D not resolved. The CDR3 totals 15 residues. The germline gives CDR1 KGHSH, CDR2 LQKENI. Trimming shortened V by 2 bases and J by 3 bases, and 10 bases separated the two germline ends. CDR3 loop: CASSPKGLDTGELFF. The CDR3 region has the DNA TGTGCCAGCTCACCAAAAGGCTTGGACACCGGGGAGCTGTTTTTT.

The chain uses TRBV14 and TRBJ2-7; the D gene is possibly TRBD2 (6 bases). Looked up from germline, CDR1 is SGHDN and CDR2 is FVKESK. This CDR3 comprises 15 residues. V was shortened by 1 base and J by 1 base, with 11 bases between the two germline ends. CDR3 DNA sequence: TGTGCCAGCAGCCAAGGCGGGGCAAGGTCCTACGAGCAGTACTTC. This gives the protein CASSQGGARSYEQYF.

This rearrangement joins TRBV7-2 to TRBJ2-2; no firm D call. This CDR3 contains 14 residues. Germline V gives CDR1 SGHTA, CDR2 FQGNSA. V gave up 1 base and J gave up 4 bases, with 7 bases separating them. The CDR3 DNA follows: TGTGCCAGCAGCTTAGGGGGATTCACCGGGGAGCTGTTTTTT. Encoded protein: CASSLGGFTGELFF.

This chain uses TRBV4-3 with TRBJ1-2; D remains unclear. V was clipped by 1 base and J by 7 bases, with 16 bases between them. The germline gives CDR1 LGHNA, CDR2 YSLEER. CDR3 size: 15 residues. The CDR3 sequence is CASSQGGGLSSGYTF. The CDR3 DNA follows: TGCGCCAGCAGCCAAGGTGGAGGGCTCTCTAGTGGCTACACCTTC.

V usage is TRBV7-9 and J usage is TRBJ2-1, with TRBD2 identical over 8 bases. The CDR3 is made up of 17 amino acids. V was pared by 5 bases and J by 4 bases, with 13 bases of the junction left unmatched. The germline gives CDR1 SEHNR, CDR2 FQNEAQ (reference sequence). CDR3 nucleotides: TGTGCCAGCAGCCCCCAGTTGGCGGGAGGAGCATACAATGAGCAGTTCTTC. Amino acid sequence: CASSPQLAGGAYNEQFF.

This clone has a single count. The J gene is TRBJ2-5, the V gene TRBV5-1, with TRBD2 matching over 8 bases. The trim removed 2 bases at V and 2 bases at J, leaving 5 bases unmatched. This CDR3 has 15 amino acids. Germline V gene sequence: CDR1 SGHRS, CDR2 YFSETQ. The CDR3 DNA reads TGCGCCAGCAGCTTTAGCGGGACCCCTCAAGAGACCCAGTACTTC. Its protein is CASSFSGTPQETQYF.